This T cell receptor (beta chain) originates from a study of regulatory T cells in long-lasting Graves disease. General study points: There was favoring of TRBV28, TRBJ1-2 and TRBJ2-5 in persistent disease.

The V end was cut by 3 bases, the J end by 0 bases, with 12 bases between. The CDR3 is 16 residues long. The V gene's germline CDR1 is LNHDA and CDR2 SQIVND (reference sequence). Time point specified: persistent/refractory GD, antithyroid drugs over 5 years with positive TRAb. Following extraction of RNA from PBMCs, that RNA was used to make the TCR library. The collection involved drawing approximately 9.9 milliliters of peripheral blood into EDTA tubes. Notes on this clonotype: Its antigen is not identified.

Sequencing libraries for TCR beta were prepared with iRepertoire HTBI primers and Arm-PCR of CDR3 regions. A single record per CDR3 protein comes from TCRdb applying MiXCR to the multiplex PCR reads. The table shows a few hundred thousand distinct CDR3 sequences, with 22% occurring only once. V is TRBV19 and J is TRBJ1-5; possibly TRBD1 for D (5 bases). Sequencing used peripheral blood mononuclear cells (PBMCs), obtained when the disease was refractory, from a patient treated with antithyroid drugs. This TCR came from a female donor with Graves disease. The CDR3 sequence is CASSMGEYDSNQPQHF. In nucleotides, the CDR3 is TGTGCCAGTAGTATGGGGGAATACGATAGCAATCAGCCCCAGCATTTT.